This T cell receptor beta chain was observed in a study of regulatory T cells in long-lasting Graves disease. Whole-study context: Recently diagnosed Graves' patients had received antithyroid drugs for under 3 months. Study-level points and caveats: Newly diagnosed patients had higher TCR diversity than persistent Graves' patients did.

The TCR beta library used iRepertoire HTBI primers with Arm-PCR amplification of CDR3. TCRdb redid the calling of the multiplex PCR reads with MiXCR, one entry per CDR3 protein. The sample consists of roughly 500,000 distinct CDR3 sequences, about 12% of them appearing once. Noted time point: newly diagnosed GD, antithyroid drugs for less than 3 months. TCR sequences were obtained from RNA taken from PBMCs. This clonotype has just a few counts. Its specificity is not known. The germline V and J ends were trimmed by 3 bases and 6 bases, with 13 bases remaining between them. The germline V gene encodes CDR1 LGHDT and CDR2 YNNKEL (reference sequence). This CDR3 spans 14 amino acids. These records were also assigned to another study, of T cells in Graves' hyperthyroidism and ophthalmopathy. From that second work: Clinical symptoms, serum thyroxine and TRAb, thyroid ultrasound and orbital computed tomography were used for the diagnoses. The model forecast ophthalmopathy, anticipating it by a median 6.5 months before onset.

This receptor was obtained from a woman aged 30 to 39 with Graves disease. Sequenced material: peripheral blood mononuclear cells (PBMCs), taken at new diagnosis, from a patient treated with antithyroid drugs. The rearrangement joins TRBV3-1 to TRBJ2-3; D perhaps matches TRBD1 (5 bases). The CDR3 nucleotides are TGTGCCAGCAGCCAGAATTCTAGGGGCGATACGCAGTATTTT. Its protein product is CASSQNSRGDTQYF.